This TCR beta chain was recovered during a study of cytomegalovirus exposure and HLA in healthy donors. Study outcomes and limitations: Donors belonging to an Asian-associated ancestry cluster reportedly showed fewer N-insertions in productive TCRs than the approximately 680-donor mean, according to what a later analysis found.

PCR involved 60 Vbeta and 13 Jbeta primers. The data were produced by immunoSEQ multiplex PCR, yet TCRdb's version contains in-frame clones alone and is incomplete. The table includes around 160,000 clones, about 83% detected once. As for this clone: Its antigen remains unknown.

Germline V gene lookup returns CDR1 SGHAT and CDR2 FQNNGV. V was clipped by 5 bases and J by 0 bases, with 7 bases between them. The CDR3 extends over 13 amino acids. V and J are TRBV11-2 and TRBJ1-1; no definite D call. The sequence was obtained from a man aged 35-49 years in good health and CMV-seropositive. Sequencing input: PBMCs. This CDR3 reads CASSPLLNTEAFF. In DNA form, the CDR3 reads TGTGCCAGCAGCCCTCTATTGAACACTGAAGCTTTCTTT.